This T cell receptor (beta chain) was obtained from a study of graft-versus-host responses after intestinal transplantation (dated by TCRdb to about 2021). Some background on the complete study: The transplants that recipients received were multivisceral, liver-intestinal, or isolated intestinal. All recipients received anti-thymocyte globulin induction followed by maintenance tacrolimus and steroids for two to four years. After intestinal transplantation, graft-versus-host and host-versus-graft alloreactive T cell clones were followed in the graft, circulation and bone marrow using bulk TCR-beta CDR3 sequencing. Alloreactive clones were identified by sequencing pre-transplant mixed lymphocyte reaction products and comparing these products with unstimulated pre-transplant donor and recipient T cells. The cohort enrolled about two dozen intestinal transplant recipients, one of whom was a retransplant, and 3 patients without pretransplant specimens were excluded. A peak of at least 4% donor T cells among recipient peripheral blood mononuclear cells was the definition used for donor T cell macrochimerism. Instead of going to the commercial service, samples from a few later patients were sequenced in-house on an Illumina MiSeq and processed with MiXCR. The study at large found these results: The conclusions were limited by the relatively low number and heterogeneity of the intestinal transplant patients. GvH clones were detected in recipient bone marrow, and some of these GvH clones were observed earlier in ileal mucosa or blood, consistent with an intestinal mucosal origin. Early after transplant, peak levels of circulating GvH clones were found to be associated with declines in HvG clones. In patients with donor T cell macrochimerism, the allografts had high GvH to HvG T cell clonal ratios.

Receptor libraries were prepared by the immunoSEQ multiplex PCR assay. For most patients, genomic DNA was isolated with the Qiagen DNeasy Blood and Tissue Kit and shipped frozen to Adaptive Biotechnologies for TCR sequencing. Adaptive Biotechnologies carried out high-throughput TCR-beta CDR3 sequencing of genomic DNA for most patients. The original methods were these. TCR sequencing data for 15 to 20 patients were retrieved from Adaptive's ImmunoSEQ software; three other patients were processed with MiXCR and VDJtools. CD4 versus CD8 sorting errors were corrected by removing sequences found in both subsets at a frequency ratio below 5:1. Because the origin of CDR3 nucleotide sequences shared between donor and recipient could not be assigned, those sequences were removed. Alloreactive clones required at least 2-fold expansion over unstimulated cells and minimum CFSE-low frequency of 0.002% (template counts) or 0.001% (read counts). Clones detected in sequenced pre-transplant spleen, lymph node, or MLR CFSE-low populations of the donor or recipient were defined as mappable. Cumulative frequency of alloreactive clones was calculated as a percentage of all sequences weighted by copy number. This immuneACCESS table, as held by TCRdb, lists in-frame sequences with V and J called but not all clones. Of the missing ones, under half trace to an unresolved V gene in checked studies; the others have no known cause. V and J calls and clone size come straight from that table; D and trimming were deduced from the DNA. This sample holds about 14,000 clones; 35% to 40% were observed only once. The ten most abundant clones make up roughly 15% of the sample.

Only a few counts were recorded for this clone. Base qualities are not recorded, but no much larger clone differs from it by a single base. The germline V gene supplies CDR1 MGHRA and CDR2 YSYEKL. Trimming removed 4 bases from V and 4 bases from J; the gene matches leave 2 bases unexplained. The CDR3 runs 13 amino acids, cysteine and phenylalanine included. Of the read, only the CDR3 DNA is kept; its 39 bases are in frame from base 1. In the paper's terms, the time point label means: cells obtained before transplantation from donor or recipient. In the mixed lymphocyte reactions, around 200,000 CFSE-labeled pre-transplant responders were plated with around 200,000 irradiated violet-dye-labeled stimulators and cultured for roughly six days. Proliferating CD3+CD4+CFSE-low and CD3+CD8+CFSE-low responder cells were FACS-sorted on a BD Influx sorter after the mixed lymphocyte reaction.

The sequenced sample was alloreactive CD8+ T cells from a mixed lymphocyte reaction culture, obtained before intestinal transplant. This specimen's cell subset or site label, interpreted: CFSE-low proliferating T cells sorted from approximately 6-day pre-transplant mixed lymphocyte reaction (GvH or HvG direction). Recombination connected TRBV4-1 to TRBJ2-3; TRBD2 matches 7 bases in the middle. The sequence derives from a human patient who received an intestinal transplant. The DNA sequence is as follows: TGCGCCAGCAGCCTACTAGCGCCAGATACGCAGTATTTT. This is translated as CASSLLAPDTQYF.